Reported below is one T cell receptor (beta chain). Its antigen is currently unknown. This record belongs to a study of shared clonotypes between healthy human individuals. Sequencing used immunoSEQ multiplex PCR; TCRdb keeps in-frame clones, though not all of them. The sample shows some 630,000 clones, less than 80% of them seen only once. Regarding the study as a whole: It was observed that 5% to 6% of naive CD4 clonotypes were shared across a handful of donors. The sampled material consisted only of blood, and tissue repertoires are likely to differ.

Germline assignment: CDR1 MNHEY and CDR2 SMNVEV (reference sequence). This CDR3 comprises 14 residues. Unmatched junction bases numbered 1, after V lost 2 bases and J lost 1 base. The sample was memory CD4+ T cells sorted from blood. The subset here: CD45RA-negative fraction. The chain has TRBV27 and TRBJ1-1, with 7 bases fitting TRBD1. The origin of this receptor is a woman aged 30 to 39 in good health. The CDR3 DNA follows: TGTGCCAGCAGTTTACGGGACAGGAACACTGAAGCTTTCTTT. Protein: CASSLRDRNTEAFF.